The table lists the clone carrying this T cell receptor (beta chain) with many counts. Its matching antigen is unknown. From the multiplex PCR reads, TCRdb called clonotypes with MiXCR, one entry per CDR3 protein. The sample has 120,000 or so distinct CDR3 sequences, roughly 21% seen once. This sample was taken from a study of breast tumors, draining lymph nodes, adjacent tissues. General observations from the study: Most tumor T cells seemingly derive from lymph node, then expand in tumor. Tumor TCR diversity was below lymph nodes but above nontumor tissue. Tumor T cell lymph node origin was a supported hypothesis, not proven.

Samples came from axillary lymph nodes draining the breast cancer. The clonotype comes from a female donor with breast cancer. Some clones in this sample may be carry-over from other donors' samples. Sample: axillary lymph node tissue.

CDR3 protein: CASSHRGSYEQYF. The CDR3 DNA is TGTGCCAGCAGCCACAGAGGGTCCTACGAGCAGTACTTC. The rearrangement links TRBV14 to TRBJ2-7, with D perhaps TRBD2 (5 bases). CDR3 length: 13 amino acids. Trimming stripped 3 bases from V and 1 base from J, with 7 bases between. Germline V CDR1 and CDR2: SGHDN, FVKESK.